This T cell receptor (beta chain) was recovered during a study of beta chain features in type 1 diabetes. The CDR3 sequence is 12 residues long. Germline values: CDR1 SGHRS, CDR2 YFSETQ. V was shortened by 3 bases and J by 3 bases, with 7 bases between the two germline ends. Investigators reverse transcribed all isolated RNA, so they sequenced expressed TCRB transcripts. Sequencing used immunoSEQ multiplex PCR; TCRdb keeps in-frame clones, though not all of them. The data contain under 550,000 clones, roughly 10% of them singletons. The clonotype originates from a woman under 30 in good health. This chain connects TRBV5-1 to TRBJ2-7; perhaps TRBD1 as D (6 bases). The sample taken for sequencing was naive CD4+ T cells from blood. CDR3 in amino acids: CASSSTGYEQYF. CDR3 DNA: TGCGCCAGCAGCTCGACAGGCTACGAGCAGTACTTC.